These 17 T cell receptor beta chains share one sample of origin, sequenced in a study of monozygotic twins with inflammatory bowel disease (dated 2019 in TCRdb). Library preparation employed 5' RACE. The sequencer was an Illumina HiSeq 2500. Following TCRdb reprocessing, every CDR3 protein sequence forms one entry, and DNA is not provided. This sample's table lists about 330,000 distinct CDR3 sequences. The ten largest clones add up to under 2.5% of the sample. What was sequenced was blood. Receptor source: a human donor with ulcerative colitis or Crohn's disease, or a healthy co-twin of an affected twin (not recorded which).

The chain is built from TRBV29-1 and TRBJ2-5; as DNA is missing, the TRBD1 call by TCRdb cannot be tested. The CDR3 has 14 amino acids. Germline assignment: CDR1 SQVTM and CDR2 ANQGSEA. The CDR3 reads CSVDSPGRQETQYF.

The rearrangement uses TRBV7-9 and TRBJ2-3; TCRdb indicates TRBD2, and absent DNA this call remains unverified. The CDR3 covers 15 residues. The germline V gene encodes CDR1 SEHNR and CDR2 FQNEAQ (reference sequence). The CDR3 here is CASSLRPGVTDTQYF.

This chain connects TRBV29-1 to TRBJ2-1; TCRdb's D call of TRBD1 is untestable without DNA. This CDR3 is 16 amino acids long. Germline-derived CDR1 and CDR2 are SQVTM and ANQGSEA. CDR3 region: CSAGSAGPGTLNEQFF.

The chain joins TRBV20-1 to TRBJ2-5. The CDR3 is 15 amino acids. The V gene's germline CDR1 is DFQATT and CDR2 SNEGSKA (reference sequence). CDR3 sequence: CSARALWPAKETQYF.

V gene TRBV29-1 combines with J gene TRBJ2-7. The CDR3 is made up of 13 amino acids. Germline V gene sequence: CDR1 SQVTM, CDR2 ANQGSEA. This CDR3 is CSVDMDQTYEQYF.

The chain employs TRBV7-2 and TRBJ2-4; the TRBD1 assignment by TCRdb is unverifiable without DNA. Germline CDR1 and CDR2: SGHTA and FQGNSA. The length of the CDR3 is 15 residues. The CDR3: CASSLGDRAKNIQYF.

The CDR3 sequence is CASSWETPSNYGYTF. The chain employs TRBV5-1 and TRBJ1-2; TCRdb gives TRBD1 as the D gene, but with no DNA this cannot be confirmed. CDR3 length: 15 residues. The V gene's germline CDR1 is SGHRS and CDR2 YFSETQ.

The gene calls are TRBV6-5 and TRBJ1-1; TCRdb returns TRBD1, unconfirmable since there is no DNA. The CDR3 spans 15 residues. Germline CDR1 reads MNHEY; CDR2 reads SVGAGI. CDR3 amino acids: CASSSSGHLGTEAFF.

The rearrangement links TRBV28 to TRBJ2-5; TCRdb names TRBD1, which stays unverified in the absence of DNA. Germline values: CDR1 MDHEN, CDR2 SYDVKM. This CDR3 spans 13 amino acids. This CDR3 is CASSTTGKETQYF.

The CDR3 sequence: CASSNRDRGHNEQFF. V is TRBV3-1 and J is TRBJ2-1; TCRdb returns TRBD1, unconfirmable since there is no DNA. From germline, CDR1 is LGHDT and CDR2 YNNKEL (reference sequence). The CDR3 extends over 15 amino acids.

The chain has TRBV4-3 and TRBJ2-1; the D call of TRBD2 rests on TCRdb alone, since no DNA is present to check it. Germline-derived CDR1 and CDR2 are LGHNA and YSLEER. The CDR3 is 14 amino acids. CDR3 region: CASALGGVYNEQFF.

The genes are TRBV12-3 or TRBV12-4 and TRBJ2-5; TCRdb's D call of TRBD2 is untestable without DNA. The CDR3 is 17 residues long. Here the CDR3 reads CASSLRLADYRRETQYF.

The chain has TRBV29-1 and TRBJ2-3; the D call of TRBD2 rests on TCRdb alone, since no DNA is present to check it. CDR1 is SQVTM, CDR2 ANQGSEA, per germline. The CDR3 sequence is 14 residues long. CDR3 sequence: CSAPLAAATDTQYF.

The V and J genes are TRBV29-1 and TRBJ2-7. CDR1 and CDR2 (germline): SQVTM, ANQGSEA. This CDR3 has 12 residues. CDR3 region: CSVASGRYEQYF.

The chain has TRBV12-3 or TRBV12-4 and TRBJ1-2; without DNA, the TCRdb call of TRBD1 cannot be checked. CDR3 size: 13 residues. The CDR3 region is CASSPDGSYGYTF.

The chain employs TRBV28 and TRBJ2-1; the D gene TCRdb calls, TRBD2, cannot be checked with no DNA. This CDR3 spans 20 amino acids. The germline V gene encodes CDR1 MDHEN and CDR2 SYDVKM. The CDR3 spells CASSLDGLACCRASYNEQFF.

The genes are TRBV6-6 and TRBJ1-5; TCRdb indicates TRBD1, and absent DNA this call remains unverified. The CDR3 loop spans 12 amino acids. Germline values: CDR1 MNHNY, CDR2 SVGAGI (reference sequence). The CDR3 loop is CASKTGEQPQHF.